This T cell receptor beta chain was identified in a study of cytomegalovirus exposure and HLA in healthy donors. The CDR3 is 16 residues long. CDR1 and CDR2 (germline): MDHEN, SYDVKM. As to this clone: A read error may produce the germline difference seen at one junction end.

A multiplex PCR was run with 60 Vbeta primers and 13 Jbeta primers. Authors' methods: Counted up in a later analysis, unique TCR beta chains came to approximately 77 million, with around 10 million shared. Produced via immunoSEQ multiplex PCR; TCRdb's table is partial and in-frame only. D and trimming were read from the DNA, whereas the V and J calls and clone size are those reported in that table. This table holds under 200,000 clones, 55% to 65% found once. This rearrangement joins TRBV28 to TRBJ1-2; 9 bases agree with TRBD1. The sequence derives from a man aged 35 to 55 in good health and CMV-seronegative. Sample: PBMCs. CDR3 region: CASSLFHRGQGYDYTF. Written as DNA, the CDR3 is TGTGCCAGCAGTTTATTCCACAGGGGGCAGGGCTATGACTACACCTTC.